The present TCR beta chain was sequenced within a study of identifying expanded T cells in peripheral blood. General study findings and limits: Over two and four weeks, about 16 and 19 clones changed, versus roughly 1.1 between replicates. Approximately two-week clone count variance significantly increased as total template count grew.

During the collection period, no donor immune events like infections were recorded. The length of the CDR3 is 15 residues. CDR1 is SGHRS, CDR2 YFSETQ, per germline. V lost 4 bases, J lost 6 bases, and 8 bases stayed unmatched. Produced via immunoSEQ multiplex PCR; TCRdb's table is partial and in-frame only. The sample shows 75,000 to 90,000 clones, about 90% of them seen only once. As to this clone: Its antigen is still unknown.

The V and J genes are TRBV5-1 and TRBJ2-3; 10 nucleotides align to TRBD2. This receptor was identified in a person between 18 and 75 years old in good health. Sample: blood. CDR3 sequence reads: CASSTSGMIRDTQYF. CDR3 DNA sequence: TGCGCCAGCAGCACTAGCGGGATGATAAGGGATACGCAGTATTTT.